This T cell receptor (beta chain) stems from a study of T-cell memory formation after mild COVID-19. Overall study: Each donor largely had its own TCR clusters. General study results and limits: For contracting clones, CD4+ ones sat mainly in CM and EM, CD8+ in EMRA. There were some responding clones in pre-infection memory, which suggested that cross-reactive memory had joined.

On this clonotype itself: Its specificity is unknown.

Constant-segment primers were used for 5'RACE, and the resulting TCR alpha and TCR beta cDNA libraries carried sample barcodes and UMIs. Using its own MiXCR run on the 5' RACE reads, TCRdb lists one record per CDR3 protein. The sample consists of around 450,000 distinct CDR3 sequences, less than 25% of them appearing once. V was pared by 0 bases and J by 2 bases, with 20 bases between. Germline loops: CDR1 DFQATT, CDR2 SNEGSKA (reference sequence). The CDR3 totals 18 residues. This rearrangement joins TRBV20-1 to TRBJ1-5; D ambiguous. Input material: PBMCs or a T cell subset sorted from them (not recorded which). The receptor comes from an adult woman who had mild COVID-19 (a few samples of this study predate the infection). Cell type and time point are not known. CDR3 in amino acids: CSAREQGRRAWRNQPQHF. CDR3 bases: TGCAGTGCTAGAGAGCAAGGGAGGCGGGCGTGGCGCAATCAGCCCCAGCATTTT.